Listed below are T cell receptor beta chains from one sample, sequenced in a study of T cell responses to AZD1222 COVID-19 vaccine. Profiled with immunoSEQ multiplex PCR; TCRdb holds only in-frame clones, not every one. Counted here are 120,000 or so clones, 87% occurring once; the ten biggest clones make up roughly 10%. This material consisted of peripheral blood, taken on day 0 of AZD1222 vaccination. The receptors derive from an adult in good health. CDR3s include the opening cysteine and the closing phenylalanine or tryptophan. D genes are given only for firm matches. Part of the rows lack a size; the others show once, few, many or a class for expanded clones.

V gene,J gene,clone size,D gene,CDR3 DNA,CDR3 protein
TRBV6-2/TRBV6-3,TRBJ2-7,-,-,TGTGCCAGCAGTTACTCCCGGGTGCAGCCAACTCGGTCCTGGGAGCAGTACTTC,CASSYSRVQPTRSWEQYF
TRBV3-1/TRBV3-2,TRBJ1-2,-,TRBD1,TGTGCCAGCAGCCGGGACAGGGCCTATGGCTACACCTTC,CASSRDRAYGYTF
TRBV6-5,TRBJ1-2,-,TRBD1,TGTGCCACCACCCGACAGGGACTTTACTATGGCTACACCTTC,CATTRQGLYYGYTF
TRBV27,TRBJ2-7,-,TRBD1,TGTGCCAGCAGGGACAGGGGTTGGAACGAGCAGTACTTC,CASRDRGWNEQYF
TRBV10-1,TRBJ2-1,once,TRBD2,TGCGCCAGCAGTGATGTAGCGGGAGTTGGTAATGAGCAGTTCTTC,CASSDVAGVGNEQFF
TRBV19,TRBJ1-3,-,TRBD1,TGTGCCAGTAGTATTGTGGACAGGGCCTTAAACTCTGGAAACACCATATATTTT,CASSIVDRALNSGNTIYF
TRBV19,TRBJ2-1,-,-,TGTGCCAGTAGTATAATTCGAGGGGGCTCCTACAATGAGCAGTTCTTC,CASSIIRGGSYNEQFF
TRBV29-1,TRBJ1-2,once,-,TGCAGCGTTACCCCCTCGTTGGGGCAGCCCTATGGCTACACCTTC,CSVTPSLGQPYGYTF
TRBV4-1,TRBJ2-1,once,-,TGCGCCAGCAGCCAATTACCCATCCCCTCGAGCTCCTACAATGAGCAGTTCTTC,CASSQLPIPSSSYNEQFF
TRBV6-5,TRBJ1-1,-,TRBD1,TGTGCCAGCAGGGACAGGGTGTCTGAAGCTTTCTTT,CASRDRVSEAFF
TRBV25-1,TRBJ1-1,-,-,TGTGCCAGCACCCCGGGGAACACTGAAGCTTTCTTT,CASTPGNTEAFF
TRBV19,TRBJ1-6,few,TRBD1,TGTGCCACCAAAGGGACGGGACAGTATAATTCACCCCTCCACTTT,CATKGTGQYNSPLHF
TRBV7-7,TRBJ2-3,-,TRBD2,TGTGCTAGCAGCTTAGGGCGGGAGGGCACAGATACGCAGTATTTT,CASSLGREGTDTQYF
TRBV6-1,TRBJ2-7,-,-,TGTGCCAGCAGTGAAGCGTACTACGAGGGGTACTTC,CASSEAYYEGYF
TRBV12-3/TRBV12-4,TRBJ1-1,few,-,TGTGCCAGCAGTTCTAACACTGAAGCTTTCTTT,CASSSNTEAFF
TRBV3-1/TRBV3-2,TRBJ2-3,-,-,TGTGCCAGCAGCCAAGTACGCCCCGGGTTTTCAGATACGCAGTATTTT,CASSQVRPGFSDTQYF
TRBV3-1/TRBV3-2,TRBJ1-5,-,-,TGTGCCAGCAGCCAACGACAGGCGGGTCAGCCCCAGCATTTT,CASSQRQAGQPQHF
TRBV7-2,TRBJ2-7,-,TRBD2,TGTGCCAGCAGCTTCTCTAGCGGGAGGAGGGGCGAGCAGTACTTC,CASSFSSGRRGEQYF
TRBV11-3,TRBJ2-7,-,-,TGTGCCAGCAGCTTAGACCCTCAGAAGGTGCAGTACTTC,CASSLDPQKVQYF
TRBV28,TRBJ2-3,-,-,TGTGCCAGCAGTTTAGGTCCAGGCTTAAGGAGGTATTTT,CASSLGPGLRRYF
TRBV30,TRBJ2-3,-,TRBD2,TGTGCCTGGACTCCTCTAGCGGGAGCGGCAGATACGCAGTATTTT,CAWTPLAGAADTQYF
TRBV4-1,TRBJ1-2,-,-,TGCGCCAGCAGCCAAGTGGGAACCCTAAGTGGAAACTATGGCTACACCTTC,CASSQVGTLSGNYGYTF
TRBV7-2,TRBJ1-1,-,-,TGTGCCAGCAGCTTATGGGCTGCAGGGGTAACTGAAGCTTTCTTT,CASSLWAAGVTEAFF
TRBV7-6,TRBJ2-2,-,TRBD2,TGTGCCAGCAGCTTTCGGGTAGCGGGAAAGACCAACACCGGGGAGCTGTTTTTT,CASSFRVAGKTNTGELFF
TRBV11-1,TRBJ2-1,-,-,TGTGCCAGCAGCTTAGCTCGGGCAGGGGATAGCTATGAGCAGTTCTTC,CASSLARAGDSYEQFF
TRBV7-9,TRBJ2-3,-,TRBD1,TGTGCCAGCAGCCAACAGGGGCTCACAGATACGCAGTATTTT,CASSQQGLTDTQYF
TRBV11-3,TRBJ2-5,-,-,TGTGCCAGCAGCGAGGGACAATATAAGCGGGGACGGCCGGCGACCCAGTACTTC,CASSEGQYKRGRPATQYF
TRBV19,TRBJ1-3,-,-,TGTGCCATTTGGGGGGCTGGAAACACCATATATTTT,CAIWGAGNTIYF
TRBV6-5,TRBJ2-7,once,TRBD1,TGTGCCAGCAGTTCAGGCGGGACAGGGAACTACGAGCAGTACTTC,CASSSGGTGNYEQYF
TRBV10-3,TRBJ1-1,-,-,TGTGCCATCAGCGTTACAGAGAACACTGAAGCTTTCTTT,CAISVTENTEAFF
TRBV19,TRBJ1-2,-,-,TGTGCCAGTAGTACCGCTTTCGGAGACTATGGCTACACCTTC,CASSTAFGDYGYTF
TRBV11-2,TRBJ1-3,once,TRBD1,TGTGCCAGCAGCTTTTGGGACAGGGGAGGTGGAAACACCATATATTTT,CASSFWDRGGGNTIYF
TRBV3-1/TRBV3-2,TRBJ2-1,-,TRBD2,TGTGCCAGCAGCCCTCGGACTAGCGGGGGGTACAATGAGCAGTTCTTC,CASSPRTSGGYNEQFF
TRBV6-5,TRBJ1-1,few,-,TGTGCCAGCAGTTACTCGGGAGAACAGAACACTGAAGCTTTCTTT,CASSYSGEQNTEAFF
TRBV5-6,TRBJ2-1,once,TRBD1,TGTGCCAGCAGCGAGGACAGGGTCCCTATGCAGTTCTTC,CASSEDRVPMQFF
TRBV18,TRBJ2-3,-,TRBD2,TGTGCCAGCTCACCAGCGGGGGGCCGTGGCGGAGATACGCAGTATTTT,CASSPAGGRGGDTQYF
TRBV27,TRBJ1-5,-,TRBD1,TGTGCCAGCAGTCGGGACAGAAATCTTTGGAGCAATCAGCCCCAGCATTTT,CASSRDRNLWSNQPQHF
TRBV30,TRBJ2-4,-,-,TGTGCCTGCCACGCGGGGACGGCCCCTAACATTCAGTACTTC,CACHAGTAPNIQYF
TRBV5-1,TRBJ2-3,-,-,TGCGCCAGCAGCTCAGGGGAGATCAGCACAGATACGCAGTATTTT,CASSSGEISTDTQYF
TRBV12-3/TRBV12-4,TRBJ2-2,-,-,TGTGCCAGCAGTTTTACCGGGGAGCTGTTTTTT,CASSFTGELFF
TRBV7-2,TRBJ2-1,-,-,TGTGCCAGCAGCTTAGTAGGAGGGTTCAATGAGCAGTTCTTC,CASSLVGGFNEQFF
TRBV27,TRBJ1-4,-,-,TGTGCCAGCAGTTTAACGGGGACCCACGAAAAACTGTTTTTT,CASSLTGTHEKLFF
TRBV28,TRBJ2-4,-,-,TGTGCCAGCAGTCCCCACGGTTTAGGCGGGGACATTCAGTACTTC,CASSPHGLGGDIQYF
TRBV21-1,TRBJ2-4,-,-,TGTGCCAGCAGCAATAGGACTCATGAGGCCAAAAACATTCAGTACTTC,CASSNRTHEAKNIQYF
TRBV28,TRBJ1-4,-,-,TGTGCCAGCAACGAAGGGCAAGGGGGAACTAATGAAAAACTGTTTTTT,CASNEGQGGTNEKLFF
TRBV7-2,TRBJ2-1,-,-,TGTGCCAGCAGCGTCGAGAGGCGCAATGAGCAGTTCTTC,CASSVERRNEQFF
TRBV27,TRBJ1-5,few,-,TGTGCCAGCGCTACAGGTTATAGCAATCAGCCCCAGCATTTT,CASATGYSNQPQHF
TRBV5-1,TRBJ2-1,-,-,TGCGCCAGCAGCTTGAGCCCCCTCCTCGGTGAGCAGTTCTTC,CASSLSPLLGEQFF
TRBV11-2,TRBJ2-1,-,-,TGTGCCAGCAGGAGCCGTTCGGATTGGCACAATGAGCAGTTCTTC,CASRSRSDWHNEQFF
TRBV7-8,TRBJ2-5,-,-,TGTGCCAGCAGCCCGGACAGGGTGGGACTAGTGAAAGAGACCCAGTACTTC,CASSPDRVGLVKETQYF
TRBV28,TRBJ1-3,-,TRBD1,TGTGCCAGCAGTTTGCGACAGGGGGCTATGGACACCATATATTTT,CASSLRQGAMDTIYF
TRBV7-8,TRBJ1-1,-,-,TGTGCCAGCAGCTTAGCGGTTGGAGGGACGGGTGAAGCTTTCTTT,CASSLAVGGTGEAFF
TRBV21-1,TRBJ1-5,-,-,TGTGCCAGCAGCAGGTACGGATATAGCAATCAGCCCCAGCATTTT,CASSRYGYSNQPQHF
TRBV30,TRBJ1-1,-,-,TGTGCCTGGAAGAGGTGGGGGAACACTGAAGCTTTCTTT,CAWKRWGNTEAFF
TRBV11-3,TRBJ2-7,few,-,TGTGCCAGCAGCTCCAGGACAGACGAGCAGTACTTC,CASSSRTDEQYF
TRBV10-3,TRBJ1-3,-,-,TGTGCCATCAGTGAGTCCAAATCCGGCACCATATATTTT,CAISESKSGTIYF
TRBV19,TRBJ1-3,-,-,TGTGCCAGTACCCTGGACAAGTGGAACACCATATATTTT,CASTLDKWNTIYF
TRBV28,TRBJ2-5,-,-,TGTGCCAGCAGTACCACGCGGGCTGGGTACCAAGAGACCCAGTACTTC,CASSTTRAGYQETQYF